These 4 T cell receptor beta chains were all obtained from the same sample, sequenced in a study of blood T cell repertoires in COVID-19. The data were produced by immunoSEQ multiplex PCR, yet TCRdb's version contains in-frame clones alone and is incomplete. Here the sample spans tens of thousands of clones, less than 80% being singletons. The specimen was peripheral blood. The origin of the receptors is a woman between 45 and 60 years old with acute or convalescent COVID-19.

The chain links TRBV4-1 to TRBJ1-4; D possibly corresponds to TRBD1 (5 bases). The CDR3 covers 15 residues. Germline CDR1 is MGHRA and CDR2 is YSYEKL. V was shortened by 0 bases and J by 8 bases, with 13 bases between the two germline ends. CDR3 DNA: TGCGCCAGCAGCCAAGAGAGTCAGGGTTGGGAAAAACTGTTTTTT. It encodes CASSQESQGWEKLFF.

V usage is TRBV7-7 and J usage is TRBJ1-1, with unresolved D. The ends were cut back, 4 bases at V and 3 bases at J, with 24 bases in the middle. Germline CDR1 and CDR2: SSHAT and FNYEAQ (reference sequence). This CDR3 region has 18 residues. The CDR3 DNA reads TGTGCCAGCAGCTCCCCGCCGAGGAAGTCAACTCGGGACACTGAAGCTTTCTTT. Translated, it gives CASSSPPRKSTRDTEAFF.

The gene calls are TRBV18 and TRBJ1-2; TRBD1 agrees at 9 bases. The CDR3 extends over 15 amino acids. Trimming at V came to 7 bases and at J to 5 bases, leaving 11 bases not matched to a gene. CDR1 KGHSH and CDR2 LQKENI come from the germline V gene. Written as DNA, the CDR3 is TGTGCCAGCTTCGGAACAGGGGGCTTAGGATATGGCTACACCTTC. This translates into CASFGTGGLGYGYTF.

With respect to this clone: Compared with germline, one end of the junction differs, possibly owing to a read error. V gene TRBV5-6 combines with J gene TRBJ1-6; 7 nucleotides agree with TRBD1. Germline CDR1 reads SGHDT; CDR2 reads YYEEEE. The CDR3 consists of 14 residues. This CDR3 is CASSPRQGSSPLNF. CDR3 DNA: TGTGCCAGCAGCCCCCGACAGGGATCTTCACCCCTCAACTTT.